The entry that follows covers one T cell receptor beta chain sequence. Its specificity is not known. The germline V gene has CDR1 SEHNR and CDR2 FQNEAQ (reference sequence). There are 14 residues in the CDR3. These data originate in a study of CXCR3-negative and CXCR3-positive naive CD8 T cells. The study's findings and limits: With respect to TRBV-TRBJ usage, naive CXCR3-negative and CXCR3-positive cells were similar; memory differed. Naive cells with CXCR3 showed TRB CDR3s that were more hydrophobic than those in CXCR3-negative naive cells. Memory CD8+ cells had much lower diversity, and both naive subsets had comparably high diversity. Between one naive subset and the other, surface CD5 was comparable, and TCR strength was inferred from TRB CDR3 properties.

The authors prepared UMI-labeled TRB cDNA libraries by 5' RACE. TCRdb reanalyzed the 5' RACE reads and collapses them to one entry per CDR3 protein, without DNA. This sample's clone table lists some 130,000 distinct CDR3 sequences. This clonotype was obtained from a human donor in good health. Some clones in this sample may be carry-over from other donors' samples. The V gene is TRBV7-9, the J gene TRBJ2-7; absent DNA, TCRdb's TRBD1 call cannot be checked. The sample consisted of naive CXCR3- CD8+ T cells from blood. Subset of the sample: CD45RO-CCR7+CD27+CD95- naive CD8+ T cells lacking CXCR3 (TNR3-). The CDR3 is CASSEGQGEYEQYF.